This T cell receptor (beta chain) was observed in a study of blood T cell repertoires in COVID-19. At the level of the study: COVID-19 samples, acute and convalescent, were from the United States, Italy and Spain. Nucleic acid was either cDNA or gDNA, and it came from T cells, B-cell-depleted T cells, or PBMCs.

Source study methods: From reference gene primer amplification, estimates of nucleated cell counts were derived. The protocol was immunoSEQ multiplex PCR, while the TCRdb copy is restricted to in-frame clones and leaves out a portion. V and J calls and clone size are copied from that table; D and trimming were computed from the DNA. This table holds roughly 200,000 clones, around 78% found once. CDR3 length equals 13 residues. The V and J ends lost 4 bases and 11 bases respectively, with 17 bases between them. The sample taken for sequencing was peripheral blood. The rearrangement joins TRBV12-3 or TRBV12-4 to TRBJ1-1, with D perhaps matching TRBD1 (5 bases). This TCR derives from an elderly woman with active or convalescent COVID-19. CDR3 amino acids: CASSSGPLRGAFF. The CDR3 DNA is TGTGCCAGCAGTTCCGGGCCCCTCCGGGGGGCTTTCTTT.